A single sample gave rise to the 24 T cell receptor beta chains below, sequenced in a study of T cell responses to AZD1222 COVID-19 vaccine. Method: immunoSEQ multiplex PCR; TCRdb's copy keeps in-frame clones and lacks some. Among some 200,000 clones listed, around 94% were seen once. Here the sequenced sample was peripheral blood, taken 28 days after the second dose of the MenACWY control vaccine. Every receptor here comes from an adult who received the MenACWY meningococcal vaccine as a control.

The chain uses TRBV28 and TRBJ1-6; 8 nucleotides line up with TRBD1. Germline CDR1 is MDHEN and CDR2 is SYDVKM. CDR3 length: 14 amino acids. Trimming took 7 bases from V and 9 from J; bases not matched to a gene: 8. The CDR3 is CASKRQGPGSPLHF. DNA for the CDR3: TGTGCCAGCAAGCGACAGGGGCCGGGTTCACCCCTCCACTTT.

The chain carries TRBV6-1 and TRBJ1-2; tentative D call: TRBD1 (5 bases). V lost 0 bases, J lost 4 bases, and 9 bases lay in between. CDR3 length: 14 residues. Germline V gives CDR1 MNHNS, CDR2 SASEGT. CDR3 in DNA: TGTGCCAGCAGTGAAGCGGGGGAGGCCTATGGCTACACCTTC. Translating gives CASSEAGEAYGYTF.

CDR3 coding DNA: TGTGCCAGCAGTTTAACACAGGGTATATCTGGAGGCTACACCTTC. This translates into CASSLTQGISGGYTF. The V gene is TRBV27, the J gene TRBJ1-2; a weak D match, TRBD1 (6 bases). Germline lookup yields CDR1 MNHEY and CDR2 SMNVEV (reference sequence). V dropped 2 bases and J dropped 8 bases, with 18 bases sitting between them. The CDR3 contains 15 residues.

This sequence joins TRBV4-2 and TRBJ1-1; D is unclear. CDR1 LGHNA and CDR2 YNFKEQ come from the germline V gene. V lost 4 bases, J lost 0 bases, and 6 bases lay in between. This CDR3 is built from 13 residues. CDR3 loop: CASSLGMNTEAFF. CDR3 DNA sequence: TGTGCCAGCAGCCTCGGGATGAACACTGAAGCTTTCTTT.

The chain recombines TRBV5-8 with TRBJ2-3; 9 nucleotides match TRBD2. CDR1 and CDR2 from the germline V gene are SGHTS and YDEGEE. V was clipped by 2 bases and J by 1 base; unmatched bases: 8. The CDR3 loop spans 17 amino acids. The CDR3 DNA follows: TGTGCCAGCAGCTTTCCAGCGGGAGGCCGTCGCACAGATACGCAGTATTTT. The encoded protein is CASSFPAGGRRTDTQYF.

The genes are TRBV14 and TRBJ1-1; D is unclear. Germline-derived CDR1 and CDR2 are SGHDN and FVKESK. This CDR3 contains 14 residues. Trimming removed 0 bases at V and 1 base at J, with 6 bases between. The CDR3 here is CASSQDIGNTEAFF. The DNA of the CDR3 is TGTGCCAGCAGCCAAGATATCGGGAACACTGAAGCTTTCTTT.

The chain is built from TRBV9 and TRBJ2-7; TRBD2 matches at 9 bases. The CDR3 length is 15 residues. Germline V gene sequence: CDR1 SGDLS, CDR2 YYNGEE. V was clipped by 0 bases and J by 5 bases; unmatched bases: 6. The CDR3 nucleotides read TGTGCCAGCAGCGTAGTCGGTAGCGGGAGCGACGAGCAGTACTTC. Translated, it gives CASSVVGSGSDEQYF. The full variable domain, its missing parts supplied by reference TRBV9 and TRBJ2-7, is DSGVTQTPKHLITATGQRVTLRCSPRSGDLSVYWYQQSLDQGLQFLIQYYNGEERAKGNILERFSAQQFPDLHSELNLSSLELGDSALYFCASSVVGSGSDEQYFGPGTRLTVT.

The chain uses TRBV9 and TRBJ2-7; maybe TRBD2 (7 bases). The CDR3 is 15 residues long. Trimming pared 4 bases from V and 0 bases from J, leaving 14 bases between. Germline CDR1 and CDR2: SGDLS and YYNGEE. The CDR3 loop reads CASSPRGGRSYEQYF. CDR3 in DNA: TGTGCCAGCAGCCCCAGGGGAGGGCGCTCCTACGAGCAGTACTTC.

The genes are TRBV3-1 (or the pseudogene TRBV3-2) and TRBJ1-4; 9 nucleotides agree with TRBD1. V lost 3 bases, J lost 7 bases, and 3 bases stayed unmatched. Per the germline V gene, CDR1 is LGHDT and CDR2 is YNNKEL (reference sequence). This CDR3 spans 14 amino acids. DNA of the CDR3: TGTGCCAGCAGCCACGACAGGGGGAGTGAAAAACTGTTTTTT. It encodes CASSHDRGSEKLFF.

This clone was recorded only once. V gene TRBV7-3 combines with J gene TRBJ2-5, with 11 bases that match TRBD1. The CDR3 spans 19 residues. The germline V gene has CDR1 SGHTA and CDR2 FQGTGA. V shed 0 bases, J shed 5 bases, and the junction held 14 bases outside the gene matches. In DNA, the CDR3 is TGTGCCAGCAGCTTAACGTCACCTCGGGACAGGGGGTTGCGGGAGACCCAGTACTTC. Amino acids: CASSLTSPRDRGLRETQYF.

The chain combines TRBV9 with TRBJ1-2; perhaps TRBD1 as D (6 bases). The V end was cut by 0 bases, the J end by 6 bases, with 12 bases between. The germline V gene has CDR1 SGDLS and CDR2 YYNGEE. This CDR3 spans 14 amino acids. CDR3 DNA: TGTGCCAGCAGCGTAGACGGGGGGCAGGATGGCTACACCTTC. Encoded protein: CASSVDGGQDGYTF.

The chain has TRBV30 and TRBJ1-6, with 7 bases identical to TRBD1. Germline trimming cut 0 bases from V and 8 bases from J; bases unmatched to any gene: 4. The germline V gene has CDR1 GTSNPN and CDR2 SVGIG (reference sequence). CDR3 length: 14 amino acids. CDR3 DNA: TGTGCCTGGAGTGTACTCCAGGGGGATTCACCCCTCCACTTT. This translates into CAWSVLQGDSPLHF.

V is TRBV14 and J is TRBJ2-3; D is unresolved. The CDR3 is made up of 16 amino acids. The germline CDR1 and CDR2 sequences are SGHDN and FVKESK. Trimming removed 0 bases from V and 2 bases from J, with 12 bases in between. The CDR3 protein is CASSQDPVVITDTQYF. The CDR3 DNA reads as TGTGCCAGCAGCCAAGACCCCGTAGTGATCACAGATACGCAGTATTTT.

The gene calls are TRBV19 and TRBJ1-1; 8 bases align to TRBD1. Trimming took 1 base from V and 1 from J; bases not matched to a gene: 5. The germline V gene encodes CDR1 LNHDA and CDR2 SQIVND (reference sequence). The CDR3 contains 16 residues. The CDR3 region is CASSIGWTGRNTEAFF. CDR3 DNA sequence: TGTGCCAGTAGTATAGGTTGGACAGGGAGGAACACTGAAGCTTTCTTT.

The gene calls are TRBV9 and TRBJ2-4, with 9 positions matching TRBD1. CDR3 length: 15 amino acids. The J segment lost 2 bases and the V segment lost 4 bases, leaving 4 bases of the junction unmatched. Germline loops: CDR1 SGDLS, CDR2 YYNGEE. The CDR3, as DNA: TGTGCCAGCAGCCCCGGGACAGGGTCCAAAAACATTCAGTACTTC. This codes for CASSPGTGSKNIQYF.

The genes are TRBV24-1 and TRBJ2-1; 14 bases agree with TRBD2. The CDR3 runs 17 residues. Trimming at V came to 2 bases and at J to 7 bases, leaving 6 bases not matched to a gene. Germline CDR1 is KGHDR and CDR2 is SFDVKD. The CDR3 sequence: CATSDWGLAGERNEQFF. Written as DNA, the CDR3 is TGTGCCACCAGTGATTGGGGACTAGCGGGAGAGAGGAATGAGCAGTTCTTC.

This clone has only one observation. The rearrangement links TRBV28 to TRBJ1-3, with no clear D. V lost 6 bases and J 4 bases, leaving 13 bases between the germline ends. The CDR3 is made up of 14 amino acids. The germline V gene has CDR1 MDHEN and CDR2 SYDVKM. CDR3 sequence: CASSFEARGNTIYF. The CDR3 coding sequence is TGTGCCAGCAGCTTCGAAGCTCGAGGAAACACCATATATTTT.

The chain uses TRBV11-2 and TRBJ2-2; D is unresolved. Germline assignment: CDR1 SGHAT and CDR2 FQNNGV. V was trimmed by 0 bases and J by 8 bases, leaving 7 bases between them. The CDR3 spans 13 residues. The CDR3 loop is CASSLEGLGELFF. As DNA, the CDR3 is TGTGCCAGCAGCTTAGAGGGCTTGGGGGAGCTGTTTTTT.

This clone was recorded only once. The chain combines TRBV10-1 with TRBJ1-5; D perhaps matches TRBD1 (6 bases). Trimming removed 2 bases from V and 7 bases from J, with 9 bases in between. Germline V gives CDR1 WNHNN, CDR2 SYGVQD (reference sequence). The CDR3 runs 13 residues. In DNA form, the CDR3 reads TGCGCCAGCAGTGAGGGCAGGGGACAGCCCCAGCATTTT. Translating gives CASSEGRGQPQHF.

The V call is TRBV11-2, the J call TRBJ2-5; 12 nucleotides align to TRBD2. The CDR3 runs to 16 residues. CDR1 and CDR2 (germline): SGHAT, FQNNGV. V lost 1 base, J lost 5 bases, and 5 bases stayed unmatched. CDR3 in DNA: TGTGCCAGCAGCTTAGGTCGACTAGCGGGAGCTGAGACCCAGTACTTC. Translated, it gives CASSLGRLAGAETQYF.

The V gene is TRBV19, the J gene TRBJ1-2, with 9 bases matching TRBD1. The CDR3 is 17 amino acids. The germline gives CDR1 LNHDA, CDR2 SQIVND (reference sequence). The junction had 17 bases not matched to a gene; V was cut back by 5 bases and J by 7 bases. The CDR3: CASSAERTGETQLGYTF. CDR3 bases: TGTGCCAGTAGTGCGGAGAGGACAGGGGAAACTCAACTTGGCTACACCTTC.

This clone was seen only once. The V and J genes are TRBV3-1 (or the pseudogene TRBV3-2) and TRBJ1-6, with 8 bases that match TRBD1. Looked up from germline, CDR1 is LGHDT and CDR2 is YNNKEL (reference sequence). This CDR3 is built from 19 residues. The trim removed 5 bases at V and 3 bases at J, leaving 15 bases unmatched. CDR3: CASSTATGTGVFYNSPLHF. DNA for the CDR3: TGTGCCAGCAGCACAGCCACGGGGACAGGAGTTTTCTATAATTCACCCCTCCACTTT.

The chain joins TRBV27 to TRBJ2-1; TRBD1 matches at 10 bases. The CDR3 totals 16 residues. The J segment lost 4 bases and the V segment lost 6 bases, leaving 9 bases of the junction unmatched. Germline loops: CDR1 MNHEY, CDR2 SMNVEV (reference sequence). CDR3 loop: CASSHSGTGAYNEQFF. In DNA, the CDR3 is TGTGCCAGCAGCCACTCCGGGACAGGGGCATACAATGAGCAGTTCTTC.

The rearrangement joins TRBV19 to TRBJ1-1; TRBD1 might be the D (6 bases). V was pared by 5 bases and J by 0 bases, with 13 bases between. This CDR3 has 15 residues. Germline V gives CDR1 LNHDA, CDR2 SQIVND (reference sequence). The CDR3 region is CASSWRGGLNTEAFF. The CDR3 DNA is TGTGCCAGTAGTTGGAGAGGGGGGTTGAACACTGAAGCTTTCTTT.